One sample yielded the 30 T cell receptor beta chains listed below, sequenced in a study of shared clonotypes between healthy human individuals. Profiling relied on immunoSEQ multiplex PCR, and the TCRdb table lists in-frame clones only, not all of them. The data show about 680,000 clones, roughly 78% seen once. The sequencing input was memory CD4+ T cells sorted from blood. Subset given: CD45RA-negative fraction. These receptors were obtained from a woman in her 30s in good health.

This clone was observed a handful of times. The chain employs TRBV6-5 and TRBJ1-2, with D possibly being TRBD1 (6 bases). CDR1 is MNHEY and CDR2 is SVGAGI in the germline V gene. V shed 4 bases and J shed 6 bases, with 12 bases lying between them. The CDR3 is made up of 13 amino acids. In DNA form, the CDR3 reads TGTGCCAGCAGTTCGTACAGGGTCAATGGCTACACCTTC. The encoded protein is CASSSYRVNGYTF.

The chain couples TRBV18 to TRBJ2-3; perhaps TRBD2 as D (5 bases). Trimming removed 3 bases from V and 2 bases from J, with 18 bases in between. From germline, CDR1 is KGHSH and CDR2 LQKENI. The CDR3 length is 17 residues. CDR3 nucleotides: TGTGCCAGCTCACCCCCGACGGGGTCCGCCTACACAGATACGCAGTATTTT. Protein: CASSPPTGSAYTDTQYF.

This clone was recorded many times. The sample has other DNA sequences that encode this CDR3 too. This CDR3 reads CASSLGHENTEAFF. CDR3 nucleotides: TGCGCCAGCAGCCTGGGACACGAGAACACTGAAGCTTTCTTT. The rearrangement links TRBV5-1 to TRBJ1-1; maybe TRBD1 (6 bases). The CDR3 runs 14 residues. Germline loops: CDR1 SGHRS, CDR2 YFSETQ. V was trimmed by 4 bases and J by 1 base, leaving 11 bases between them. Complete variable domain (other parts from reference TRBV5-1 and TRBJ1-1): KAGVTQTPRYLIKTRGQQVTLSCSPISGHRSVSWYQQTPGQGLQFLFEYFSETQRNKGNFPGRFSGRQFSNSRSEMNVSTLELGDSALYLCASSLGHENTEAFFGQGTRLTVV.

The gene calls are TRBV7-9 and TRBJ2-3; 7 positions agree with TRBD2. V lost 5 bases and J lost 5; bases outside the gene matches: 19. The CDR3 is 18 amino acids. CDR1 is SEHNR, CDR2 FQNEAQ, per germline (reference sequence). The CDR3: CASSQIANWRESQDTQYF. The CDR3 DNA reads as TGTGCCAGCAGCCAAATAGCCAACTGGCGGGAGTCGCAAGATACGCAGTATTTT.

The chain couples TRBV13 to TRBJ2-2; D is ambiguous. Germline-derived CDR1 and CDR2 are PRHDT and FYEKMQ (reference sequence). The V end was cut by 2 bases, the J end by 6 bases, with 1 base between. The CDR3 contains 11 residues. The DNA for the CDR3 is TGTGCCAGCAGCTTATCCGGGGAGCTGTTTTTT. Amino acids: CASSLSGELFF.

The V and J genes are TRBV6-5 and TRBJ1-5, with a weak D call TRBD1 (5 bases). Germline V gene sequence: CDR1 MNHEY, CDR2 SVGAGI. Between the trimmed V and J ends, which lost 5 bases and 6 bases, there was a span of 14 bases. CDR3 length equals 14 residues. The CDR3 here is CASSETGRAQPQHF. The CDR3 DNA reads TGTGCCAGCAGTGAAACAGGACGGGCTCAGCCCCAGCATTTT.

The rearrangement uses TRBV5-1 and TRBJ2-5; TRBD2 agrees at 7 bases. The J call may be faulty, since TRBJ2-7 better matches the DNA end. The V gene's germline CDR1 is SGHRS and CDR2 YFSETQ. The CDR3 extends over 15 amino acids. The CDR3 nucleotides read TGCGCCAGCAGCGGGGCCCAGGGTCCTAGCGGCGAGCAGTACTTC. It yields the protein CASSGAQGPSGEQYF.

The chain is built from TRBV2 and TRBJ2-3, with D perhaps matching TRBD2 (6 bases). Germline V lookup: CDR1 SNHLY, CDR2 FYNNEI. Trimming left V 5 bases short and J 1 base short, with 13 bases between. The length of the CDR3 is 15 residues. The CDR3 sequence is CASSRELVGTDTQYF. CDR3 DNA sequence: TGTGCCAGCAGTCGGGAGTTGGTGGGCACAGATACGCAGTATTTT.

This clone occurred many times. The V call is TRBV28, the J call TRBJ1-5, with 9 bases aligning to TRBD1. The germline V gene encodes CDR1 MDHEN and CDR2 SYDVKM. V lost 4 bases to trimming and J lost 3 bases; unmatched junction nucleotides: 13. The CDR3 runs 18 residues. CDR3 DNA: TGTGCCAGCAGTTCACTCACCACAGGGGGCGGCGTCAATCAGCCCCAGCATTTT. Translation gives CASSSLTTGGGVNQPQHF.

The CDR3 sequence: CASSLRSPPYEQYF. The CDR3 nucleotides are TGTGCCAGCAGCTTAAGGTCTCCCCCCTACGAGCAGTACTTC. V usage is TRBV27 and J usage is TRBJ2-7; D remains ambiguous. V gave up 6 bases and J gave up 2 bases, with 14 bases separating them. Per germline, CDR1 MNHEY and CDR2 SMNVEV (reference sequence). The CDR3 totals 14 residues.

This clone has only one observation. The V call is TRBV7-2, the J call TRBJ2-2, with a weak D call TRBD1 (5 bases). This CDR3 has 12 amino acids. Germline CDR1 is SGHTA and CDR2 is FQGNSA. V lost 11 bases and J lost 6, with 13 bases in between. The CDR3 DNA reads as TGTGCCTCTCAGGGTTGGGCCGGGGAGCTGTTTTTT. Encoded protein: CASQGWAGELFF.

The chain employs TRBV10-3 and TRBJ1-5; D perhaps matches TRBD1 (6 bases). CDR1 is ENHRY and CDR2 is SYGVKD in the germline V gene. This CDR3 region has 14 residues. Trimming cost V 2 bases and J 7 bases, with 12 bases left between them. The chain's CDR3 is CAISEAGEGQPQHF. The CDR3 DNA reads TGTGCCATCAGTGAGGCAGGGGAGGGACAGCCCCAGCATTTT.

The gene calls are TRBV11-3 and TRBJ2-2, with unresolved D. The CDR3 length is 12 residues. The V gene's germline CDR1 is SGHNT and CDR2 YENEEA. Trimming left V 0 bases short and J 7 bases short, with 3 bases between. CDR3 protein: CASSLEDGELFF. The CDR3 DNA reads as TGTGCCAGCAGCTTAGAAGACGGGGAGCTGTTTTTT. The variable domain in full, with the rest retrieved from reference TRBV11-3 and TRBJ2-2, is EAGVVQSPRYKIIEKKQPVAFWCNPISGHNTLYWYLQNLGQGPELLIRYENEEAVDDSQLPKDRFSAERLKGVDSTLKIQPAELGDSAVYLCASSLEDGELFFGEGSRLTVL.

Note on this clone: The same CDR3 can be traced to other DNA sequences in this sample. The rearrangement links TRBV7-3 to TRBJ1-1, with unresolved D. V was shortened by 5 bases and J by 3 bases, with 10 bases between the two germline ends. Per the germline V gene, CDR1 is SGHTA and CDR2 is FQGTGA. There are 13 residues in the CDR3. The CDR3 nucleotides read TGTGCCAGCAGCACCCAGCGGGACACTGAAGCTTTCTTT. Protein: CASSTQRDTEAFF.

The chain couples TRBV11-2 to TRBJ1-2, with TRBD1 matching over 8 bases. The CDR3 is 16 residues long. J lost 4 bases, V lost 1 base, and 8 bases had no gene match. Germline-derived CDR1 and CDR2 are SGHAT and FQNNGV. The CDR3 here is CASSLGRGRIFYGYTF. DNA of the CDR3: TGTGCCAGCAGCTTAGGCAGGGGGCGAATATTCTATGGCTACACCTTC.

In nucleotides, the CDR3 is TGTGCCAGCAGCCAAGTTGGGGGACGGCCCACAGATACGCAGTATTTT. Translating gives CASSQVGGRPTDTQYF. The chain uses TRBV14 and TRBJ2-3; either TRBD1 or TRBD2 may supply D (5 bases each). In germline, CDR1 is SGHDN, CDR2 FVKESK. The CDR3 length is 16 residues. With 1 base removed from V and 2 bases from J, the gap between germline ends came to 13 bases.

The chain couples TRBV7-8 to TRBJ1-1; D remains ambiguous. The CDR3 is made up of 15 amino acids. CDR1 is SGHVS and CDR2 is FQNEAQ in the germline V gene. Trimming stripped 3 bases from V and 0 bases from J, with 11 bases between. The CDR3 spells CASSFIGNMNTEAFF. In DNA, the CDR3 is TGTGCCAGCAGCTTTATTGGAAATATGAACACTGAAGCTTTCTTT.

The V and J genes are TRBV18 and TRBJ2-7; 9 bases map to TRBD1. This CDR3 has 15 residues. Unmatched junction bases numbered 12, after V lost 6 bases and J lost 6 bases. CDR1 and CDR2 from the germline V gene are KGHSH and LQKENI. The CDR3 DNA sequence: TGTGCCAGCTCCCCCAGGACAGGGGACGGGATCGAGCAGTACTTC. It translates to CASSPRTGDGIEQYF. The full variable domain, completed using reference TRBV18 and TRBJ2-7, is NAGVMQNPRHLVRRRGQEARLRCSPMKGHSHVYWYRQLPEEGLKFMVYLQKENIIDESGMPKERFSAEFPKEGPSILRIQQVVRGDSAAYFCASSPRTGDGIEQYFGPGTRLTVT.

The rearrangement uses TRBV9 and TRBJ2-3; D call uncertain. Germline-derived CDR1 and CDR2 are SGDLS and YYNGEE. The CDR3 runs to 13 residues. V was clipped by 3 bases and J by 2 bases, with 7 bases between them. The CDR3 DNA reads TGTGCCAGCAGCGCCCAGTTCACAGATACGCAGTATTTT. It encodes CASSAQFTDTQYF.

The CDR3 DNA follows: TGTGCCAGCAGTTTTTCTACCGGGATAGTAGGCAATGAGCAGTTCTTC. Translation gives CASSFSTGIVGNEQFF. The chain employs TRBV28 and TRBJ2-1; a weak D match, TRBD2 (5 bases). This CDR3 spans 16 amino acids. V shed 3 bases and J shed 6 bases, with 18 bases lying between them. Germline CDR1 is MDHEN and CDR2 is SYDVKM.

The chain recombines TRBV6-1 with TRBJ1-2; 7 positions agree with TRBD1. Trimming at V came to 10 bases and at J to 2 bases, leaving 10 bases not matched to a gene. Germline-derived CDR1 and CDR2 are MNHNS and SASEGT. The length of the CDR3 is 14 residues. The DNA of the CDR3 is TGTGCCACAACCTTAGCGGGACAGAACTATGGCTACACCTTC. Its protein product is CATTLAGQNYGYTF.

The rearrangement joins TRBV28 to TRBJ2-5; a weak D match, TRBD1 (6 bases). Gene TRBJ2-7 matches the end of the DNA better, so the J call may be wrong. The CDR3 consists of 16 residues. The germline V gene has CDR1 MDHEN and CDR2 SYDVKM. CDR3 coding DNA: TGTGCCAGCAGTTTCCCCGGACAGACAAGCTCCTACGAGCAGTACTTC. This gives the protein CASSFPGQTSSYEQYF.

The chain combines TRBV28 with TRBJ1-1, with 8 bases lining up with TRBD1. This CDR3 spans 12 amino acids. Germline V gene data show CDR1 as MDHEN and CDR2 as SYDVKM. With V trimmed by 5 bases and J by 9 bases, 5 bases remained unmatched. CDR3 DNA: TGTGCCAGCAGTACCAGACAGGGGCAAGCTTTCTTT. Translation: CASSTRQGQAFF.

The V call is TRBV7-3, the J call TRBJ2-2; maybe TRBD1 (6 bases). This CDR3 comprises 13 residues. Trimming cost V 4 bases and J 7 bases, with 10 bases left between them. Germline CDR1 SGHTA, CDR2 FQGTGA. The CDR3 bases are TGTGCCAGCAGCTCACAGGGTGGCGGGGAGCTGTTTTTT. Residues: CASSSQGGGELFF.

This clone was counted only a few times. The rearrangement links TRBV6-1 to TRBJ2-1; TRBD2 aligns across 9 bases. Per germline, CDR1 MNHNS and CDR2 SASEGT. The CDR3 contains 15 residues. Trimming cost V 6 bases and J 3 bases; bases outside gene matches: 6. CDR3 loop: CASSEWTSVYNEQFF. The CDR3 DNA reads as TGTGCCAGCAGCGAATGGACTAGCGTCTACAATGAGCAGTTCTTC.

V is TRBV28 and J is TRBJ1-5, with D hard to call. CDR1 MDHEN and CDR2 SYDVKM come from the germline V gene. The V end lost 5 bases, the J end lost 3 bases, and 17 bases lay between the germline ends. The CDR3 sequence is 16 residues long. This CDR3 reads CASSRESPSFNQPQHF. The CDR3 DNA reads TGTGCCAGCAGTAGGGAGTCCCCGTCATTCAATCAGCCCCAGCATTTT.

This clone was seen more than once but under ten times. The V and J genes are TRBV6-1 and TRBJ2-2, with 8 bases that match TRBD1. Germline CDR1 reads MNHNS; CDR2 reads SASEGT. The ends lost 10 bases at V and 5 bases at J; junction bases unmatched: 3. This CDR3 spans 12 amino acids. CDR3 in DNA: TGTGCCACCAGGGGGCAAACCGGGGAGCTGTTTTTT. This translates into CATRGQTGELFF.

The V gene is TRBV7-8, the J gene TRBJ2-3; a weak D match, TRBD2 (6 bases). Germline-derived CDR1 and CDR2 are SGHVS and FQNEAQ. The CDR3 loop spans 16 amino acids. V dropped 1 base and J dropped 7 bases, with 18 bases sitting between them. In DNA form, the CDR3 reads TGTGCCAGCAGCTTAGAGGGCGGGACGAAAGTATATACGCAGTATTTT. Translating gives CASSLEGGTKVYTQYF.

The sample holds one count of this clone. DNA of the CDR3: TGTGCCAGCAGCTTAGCGGACAGGGGGCCTCAGCCCCAGCATTTT. This gives the protein CASSLADRGPQPQHF. The J gene is TRBJ1-5, the V gene TRBV7-3; 11 bases line up with TRBD1. Trimming took 2 bases from V and 6 from J; bases not matched to a gene: 3. The CDR3 covers 15 residues. Germline-derived CDR1 and CDR2 are SGHTA and FQGTGA.

This CDR3 is CASRGRGAGSDTQYF. CDR3 bases: TGTGCCAGCAGAGGACGAGGGGCAGGGTCAGATACGCAGTATTTT. The rearrangement links TRBV6-1 to TRBJ2-3, with D tentatively TRBD1 or TRBD2 (5 bases each). Germline V gives CDR1 MNHNS, CDR2 SASEGT. With 6 bases removed from V and 4 bases from J, the gap between germline ends came to 17 bases. This CDR3 spans 15 amino acids.